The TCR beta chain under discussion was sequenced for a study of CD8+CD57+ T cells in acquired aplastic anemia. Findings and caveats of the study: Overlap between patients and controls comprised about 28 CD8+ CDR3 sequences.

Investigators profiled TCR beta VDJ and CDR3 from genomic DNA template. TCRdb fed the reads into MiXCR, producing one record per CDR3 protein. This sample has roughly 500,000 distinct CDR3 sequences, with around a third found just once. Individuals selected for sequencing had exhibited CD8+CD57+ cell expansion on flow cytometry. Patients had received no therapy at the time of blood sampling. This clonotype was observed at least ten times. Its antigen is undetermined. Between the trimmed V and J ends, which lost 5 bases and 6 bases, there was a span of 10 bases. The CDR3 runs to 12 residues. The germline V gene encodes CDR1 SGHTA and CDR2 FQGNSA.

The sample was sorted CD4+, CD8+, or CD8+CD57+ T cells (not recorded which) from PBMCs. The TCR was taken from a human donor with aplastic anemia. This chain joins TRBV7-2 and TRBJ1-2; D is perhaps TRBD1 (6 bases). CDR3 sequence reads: CASSTGQHGYTF. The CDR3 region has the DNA TGTGCCAGCAGCACCGGACAGCATGGCTACACCTTC.